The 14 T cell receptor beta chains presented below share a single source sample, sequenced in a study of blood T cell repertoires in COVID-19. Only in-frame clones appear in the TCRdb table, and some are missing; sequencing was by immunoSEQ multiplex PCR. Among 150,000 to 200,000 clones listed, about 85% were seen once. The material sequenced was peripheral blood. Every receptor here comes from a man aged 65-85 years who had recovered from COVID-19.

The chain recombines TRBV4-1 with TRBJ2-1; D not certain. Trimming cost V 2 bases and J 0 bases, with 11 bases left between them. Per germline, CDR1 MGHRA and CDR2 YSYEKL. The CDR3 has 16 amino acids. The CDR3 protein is CASSQFAVSSYNEQFF. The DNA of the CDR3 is TGCGCCAGCAGCCAATTCGCGGTGAGCTCCTACAATGAGCAGTTCTTC.

The CDR3 reads CAPRSGGYTF. In DNA form, the CDR3 reads TGTGCCCCCCGATCCGGTGGCTACACCTTC. The chain combines TRBV30 with TRBJ1-2; D is uncertain. This CDR3 is built from 10 residues. Trimming removed 8 bases at V and 7 bases at J, with 11 bases between. The germline V gene encodes CDR1 GTSNPN and CDR2 SVGIG (reference sequence).

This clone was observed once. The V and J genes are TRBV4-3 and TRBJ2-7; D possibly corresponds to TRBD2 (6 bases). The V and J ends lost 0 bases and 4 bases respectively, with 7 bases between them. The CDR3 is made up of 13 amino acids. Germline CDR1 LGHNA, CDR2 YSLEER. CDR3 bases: TGCGCCAGCAGCCAAGACCGGGGGTACGAGCAGTACTTC. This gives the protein CASSQDRGYEQYF.

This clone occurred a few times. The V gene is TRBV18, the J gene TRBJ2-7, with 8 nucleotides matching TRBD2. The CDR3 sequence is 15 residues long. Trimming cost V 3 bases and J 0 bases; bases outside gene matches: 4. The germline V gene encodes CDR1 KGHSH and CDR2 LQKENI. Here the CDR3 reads CASSPTSVDSYEQYF. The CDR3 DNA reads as TGTGCCAGCTCACCGACTAGCGTGGACTCCTACGAGCAGTACTTC. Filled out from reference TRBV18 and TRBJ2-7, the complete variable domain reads NAGVMQNPRHLVRRRGQEARLRCSPMKGHSHVYWYRQLPEEGLKFMVYLQKENIIDESGMPKERFSAEFPKEGPSILRIQQVVRGDSAAYFCASSPTSVDSYEQYFGPGTRLTVT.

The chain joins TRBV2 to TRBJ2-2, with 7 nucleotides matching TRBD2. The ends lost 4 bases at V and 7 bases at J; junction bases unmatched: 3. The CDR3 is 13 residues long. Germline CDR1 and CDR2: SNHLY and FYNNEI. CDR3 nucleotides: TGTGCCAGCAGTGTCGGGGGGTTCGGGGAGCTGTTTTTT. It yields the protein CASSVGGFGELFF.

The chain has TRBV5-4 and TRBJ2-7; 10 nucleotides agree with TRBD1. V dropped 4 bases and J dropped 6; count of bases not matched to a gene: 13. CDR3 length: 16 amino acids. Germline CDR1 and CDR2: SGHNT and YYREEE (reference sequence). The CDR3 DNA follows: TGTGCCAGCAGCCTCCCGGGACAGGGGATGATGGGCGAGCAGTACTTC. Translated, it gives CASSLPGQGMMGEQYF.

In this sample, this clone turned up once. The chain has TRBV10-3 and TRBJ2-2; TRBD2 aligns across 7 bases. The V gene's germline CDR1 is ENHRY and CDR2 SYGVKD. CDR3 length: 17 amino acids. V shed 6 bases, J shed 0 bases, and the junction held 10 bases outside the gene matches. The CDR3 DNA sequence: TGTGCCATCAGGTCTTTGACTAGCCAAACGAACACCGGGGAGCTGTTTTTT. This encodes CAIRSLTSQTNTGELFF.

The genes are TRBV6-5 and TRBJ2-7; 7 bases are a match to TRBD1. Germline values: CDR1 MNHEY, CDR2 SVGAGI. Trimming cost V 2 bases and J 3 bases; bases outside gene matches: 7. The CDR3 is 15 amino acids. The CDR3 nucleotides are TGTGCCAGCAGTTACACGCCGGGACAGTTCTACGAGCAGTACTTC. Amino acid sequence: CASSYTPGQFYEQYF.

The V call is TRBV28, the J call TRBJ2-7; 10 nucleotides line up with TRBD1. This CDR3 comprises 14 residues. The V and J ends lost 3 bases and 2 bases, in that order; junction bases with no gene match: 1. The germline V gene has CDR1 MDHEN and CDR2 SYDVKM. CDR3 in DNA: TGTGCCAGCAGTTTTGGGACAGGGGCCTACGAGCAGTACTTC. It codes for CASSFGTGAYEQYF. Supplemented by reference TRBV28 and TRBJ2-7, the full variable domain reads DVKVTQSSRYLVKRTGEKVFLECVQDMDHENMFWYRQDPGLGLRLIYFSYDVKMKEKGDIPEGYSVSREKKERFSLILESASTNQTSMYLCASSFGTGAYEQYFGPGTRLTVT.

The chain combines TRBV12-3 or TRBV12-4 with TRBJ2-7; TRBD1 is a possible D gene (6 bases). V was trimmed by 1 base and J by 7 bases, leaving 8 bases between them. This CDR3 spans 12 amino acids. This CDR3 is CASSLVRGEQYF. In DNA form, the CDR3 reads TGTGCCAGCAGTTTAGTCAGGGGTGAGCAGTACTTC.

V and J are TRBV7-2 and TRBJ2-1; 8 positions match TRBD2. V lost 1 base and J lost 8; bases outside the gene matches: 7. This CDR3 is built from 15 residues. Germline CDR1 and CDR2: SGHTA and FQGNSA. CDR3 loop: CASSLEREMGDEQFF. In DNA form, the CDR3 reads TGTGCCAGCAGCTTAGAGCGGGAGATGGGAGATGAGCAGTTCTTC. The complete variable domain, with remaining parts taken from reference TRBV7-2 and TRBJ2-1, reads GAGVSQSPSNKVTEKGKDVELRCDPISGHTALYWYRQSLGQGLEFLIYFQGNSAPDKSGLPSDRFSAERTGGSVSTLTIQRTQQEDSAVYLCASSLEREMGDEQFFGPGTRLTVL.

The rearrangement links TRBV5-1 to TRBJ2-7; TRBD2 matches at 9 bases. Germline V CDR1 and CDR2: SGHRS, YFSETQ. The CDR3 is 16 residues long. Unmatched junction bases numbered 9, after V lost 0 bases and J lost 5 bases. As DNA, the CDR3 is TGCGCCAGCAGCTTGGAAGGTAGCGGGGGCTGGGACGAGCAGTACTTC. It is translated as CASSLEGSGGWDEQYF.

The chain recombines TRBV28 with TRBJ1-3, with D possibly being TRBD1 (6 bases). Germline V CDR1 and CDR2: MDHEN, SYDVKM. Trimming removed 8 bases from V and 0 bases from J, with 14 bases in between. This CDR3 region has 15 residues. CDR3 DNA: TGTGCCAGCGCGACAGGAACCAGCTCTGGAAACACCATATATTTT. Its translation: CASATGTSSGNTIYF.

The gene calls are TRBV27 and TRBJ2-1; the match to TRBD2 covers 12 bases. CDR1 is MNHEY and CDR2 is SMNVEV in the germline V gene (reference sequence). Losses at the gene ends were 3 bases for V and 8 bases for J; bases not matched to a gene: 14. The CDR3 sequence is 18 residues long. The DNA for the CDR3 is TGTGCCAGCAGTTTGACTCCTGGACTAGCGGGACCAGAAGATGAGCAGTTCTTC. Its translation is CASSLTPGLAGPEDEQFF.